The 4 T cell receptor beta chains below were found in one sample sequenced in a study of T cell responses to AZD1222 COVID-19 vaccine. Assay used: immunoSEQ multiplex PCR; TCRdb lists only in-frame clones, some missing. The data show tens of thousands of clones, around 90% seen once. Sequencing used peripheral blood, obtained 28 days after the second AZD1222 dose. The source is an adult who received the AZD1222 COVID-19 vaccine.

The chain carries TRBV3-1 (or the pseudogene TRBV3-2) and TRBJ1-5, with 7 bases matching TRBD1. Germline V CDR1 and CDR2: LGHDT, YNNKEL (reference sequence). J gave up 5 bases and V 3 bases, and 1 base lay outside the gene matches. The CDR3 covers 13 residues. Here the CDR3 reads CASSQQGDQPQHF. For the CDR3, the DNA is TGTGCCAGCAGCCAGCAGGGGGATCAGCCCCAGCATTTT.

This CDR3 reads CASSSTGYGYTF. CDR3 coding DNA: TGTGCCAGCAGTTCAACAGGGTACGGCTACACCTTC. The V and J genes are TRBV6-5 and TRBJ1-2, with D possibly matching TRBD1 (6 bases). Germline CDR1 MNHEY, CDR2 SVGAGI. The CDR3 extends over 12 amino acids. Trimming took off 4 bases at V and 8 bases at J, with 11 bases between the two ends.

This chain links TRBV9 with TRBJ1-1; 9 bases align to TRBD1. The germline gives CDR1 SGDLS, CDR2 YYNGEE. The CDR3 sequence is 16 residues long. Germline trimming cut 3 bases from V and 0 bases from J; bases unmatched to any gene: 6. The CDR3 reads CASSAAGQGLNTEAFF. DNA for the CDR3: TGTGCCAGCAGCGCAGCGGGACAGGGCCTGAACACTGAAGCTTTCTTT.

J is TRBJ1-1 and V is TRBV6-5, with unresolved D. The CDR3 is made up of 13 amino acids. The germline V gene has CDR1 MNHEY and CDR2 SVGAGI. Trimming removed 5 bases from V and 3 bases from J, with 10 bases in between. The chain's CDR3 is CASSTERYTEAFF. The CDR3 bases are TGTGCCAGCAGTACCGAGCGGTACACTGAAGCTTTCTTT.